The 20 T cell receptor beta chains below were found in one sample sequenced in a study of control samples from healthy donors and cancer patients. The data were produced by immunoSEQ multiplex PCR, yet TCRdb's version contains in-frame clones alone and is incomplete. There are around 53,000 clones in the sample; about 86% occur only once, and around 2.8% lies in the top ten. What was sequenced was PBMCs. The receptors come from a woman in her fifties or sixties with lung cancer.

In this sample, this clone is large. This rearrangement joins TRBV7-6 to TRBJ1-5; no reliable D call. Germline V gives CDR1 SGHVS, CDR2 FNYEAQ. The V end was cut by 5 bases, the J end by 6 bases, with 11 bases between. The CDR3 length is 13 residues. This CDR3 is CASSPGGSQPQHF. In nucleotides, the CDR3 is TGTGCCAGCAGCCCGGGAGGTAGTCAGCCCCAGCATTTT.

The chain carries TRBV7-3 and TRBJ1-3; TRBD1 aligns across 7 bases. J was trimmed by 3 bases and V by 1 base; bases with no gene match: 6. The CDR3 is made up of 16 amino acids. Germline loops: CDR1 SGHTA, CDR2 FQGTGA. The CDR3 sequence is CASSLKSPGGGNTIYF. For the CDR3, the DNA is TGTGCCAGCAGCTTAAAATCCCCAGGGGGTGGAAACACCATATATTTT. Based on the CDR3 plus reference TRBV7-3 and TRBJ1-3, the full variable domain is GAGVSQTPSNKVTEKGKYVELRCDPISGHTALYWYRQSLGQGPEFLIYFQGTGAADDSGLPNDRFFAVRPEGSVSTLKIQRTERGDSAVYLCASSLKSPGGGNTIYFGEGSWLTVV.

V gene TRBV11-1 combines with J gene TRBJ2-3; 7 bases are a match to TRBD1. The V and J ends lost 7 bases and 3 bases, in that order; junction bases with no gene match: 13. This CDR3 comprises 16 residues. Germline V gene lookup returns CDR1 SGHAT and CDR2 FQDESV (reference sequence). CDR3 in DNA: TGTGCCAGCAATCAAAGGACAGGTCAGGGGACAGATACGCAGTATTTT. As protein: CASNQRTGQGTDTQYF.

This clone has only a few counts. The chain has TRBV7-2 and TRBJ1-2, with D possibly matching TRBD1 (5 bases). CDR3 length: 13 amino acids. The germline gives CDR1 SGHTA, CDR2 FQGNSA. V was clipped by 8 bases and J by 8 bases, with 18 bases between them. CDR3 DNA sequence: TGTGCCAGCTTCCCCCAGGGAAAGGGGGGCTACACCTTC. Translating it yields CASFPQGKGGYTF.

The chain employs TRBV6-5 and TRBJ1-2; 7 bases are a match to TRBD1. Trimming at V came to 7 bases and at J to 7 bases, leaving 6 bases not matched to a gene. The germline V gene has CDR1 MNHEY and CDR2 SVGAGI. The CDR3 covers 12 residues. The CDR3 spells CASMGGTAGYTF. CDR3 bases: TGTGCCAGCATGGGAGGGACAGCTGGCTACACCTTC.

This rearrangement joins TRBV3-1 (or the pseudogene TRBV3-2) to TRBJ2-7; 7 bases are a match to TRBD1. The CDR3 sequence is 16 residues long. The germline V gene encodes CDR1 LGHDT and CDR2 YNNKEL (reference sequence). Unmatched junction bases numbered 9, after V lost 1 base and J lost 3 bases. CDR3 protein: CASSQGDDREGYEQYF. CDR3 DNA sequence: TGTGCCAGCAGCCAAGGGGACGACAGGGAAGGCTACGAGCAGTACTTC.

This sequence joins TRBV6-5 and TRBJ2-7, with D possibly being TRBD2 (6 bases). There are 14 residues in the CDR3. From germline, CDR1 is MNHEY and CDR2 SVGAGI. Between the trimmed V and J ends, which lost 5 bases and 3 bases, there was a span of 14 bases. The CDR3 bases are TGTGCCAGCAGTCGTGTAGGAGGGGACTACGAGCAGTACTTC. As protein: CASSRVGGDYEQYF.

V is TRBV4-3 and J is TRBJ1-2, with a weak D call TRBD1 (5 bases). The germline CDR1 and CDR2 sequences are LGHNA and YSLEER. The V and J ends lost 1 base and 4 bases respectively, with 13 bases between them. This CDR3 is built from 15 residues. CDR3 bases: TGCGCCAGCAGCCAAGGCTACGCAGGGACCTATGGCTACACCTTC. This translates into CASSQGYAGTYGYTF.

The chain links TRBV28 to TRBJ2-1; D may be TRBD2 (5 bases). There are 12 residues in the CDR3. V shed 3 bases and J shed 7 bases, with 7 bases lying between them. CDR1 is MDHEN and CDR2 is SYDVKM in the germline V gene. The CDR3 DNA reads TGTGCCAGCAGTTTGGCGGGTAATGAGCAGTTCTTC. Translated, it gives CASSLAGNEQFF.

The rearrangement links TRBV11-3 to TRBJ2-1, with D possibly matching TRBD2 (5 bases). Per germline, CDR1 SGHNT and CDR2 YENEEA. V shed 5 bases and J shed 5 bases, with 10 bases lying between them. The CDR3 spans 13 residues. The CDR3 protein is CASSPASHNEQFF. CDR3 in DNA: TGTGCCAGCAGCCCAGCTAGCCACAATGAGCAGTTCTTC.

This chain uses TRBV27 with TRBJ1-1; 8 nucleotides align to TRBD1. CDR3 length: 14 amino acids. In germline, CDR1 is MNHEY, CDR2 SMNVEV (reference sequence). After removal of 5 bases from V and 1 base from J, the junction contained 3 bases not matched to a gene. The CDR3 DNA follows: TGTGCCAGCAGTCCTGGGACAGGGAACACTGAAGCTTTCTTT. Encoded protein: CASSPGTGNTEAFF.

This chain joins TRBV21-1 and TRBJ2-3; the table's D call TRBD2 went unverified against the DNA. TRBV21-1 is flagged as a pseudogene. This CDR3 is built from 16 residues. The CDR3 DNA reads TGTGCCAGCAGCACCCGACGGCGGGGGCTGGGAGATACGCAGTATTTT. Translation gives CASSTRRRGLGDTQYF.

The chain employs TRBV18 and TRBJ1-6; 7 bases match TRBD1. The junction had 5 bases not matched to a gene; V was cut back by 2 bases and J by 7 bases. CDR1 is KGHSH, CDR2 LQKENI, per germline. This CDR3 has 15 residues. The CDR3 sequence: CASSPSGQLNSPLHF. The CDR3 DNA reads TGTGCCAGCTCACCATCGGGACAGCTCAATTCACCCCTCCACTTT.

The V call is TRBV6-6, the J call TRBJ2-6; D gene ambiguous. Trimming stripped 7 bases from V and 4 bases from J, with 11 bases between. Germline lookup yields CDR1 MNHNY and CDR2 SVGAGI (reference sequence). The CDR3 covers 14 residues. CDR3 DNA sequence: TGTGCCAGCAACCTCGCCTCCGGGGCCAACGTCCTGACTTTC. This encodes CASNLASGANVLTF.

CDR3 sequence: CASSQDGSKTQYF. The CDR3 nucleotides read TGTGCCAGCAGCCAAGATGGATCTAAGACGCAGTATTTT. The chain links TRBV4-2 to TRBJ2-3; unclear D gene. The germline CDR1 and CDR2 sequences are LGHNA and YNFKEQ. The CDR3 has 13 residues. Trimming shortened V by 0 bases and J by 9 bases, and 10 bases separated the two germline ends.

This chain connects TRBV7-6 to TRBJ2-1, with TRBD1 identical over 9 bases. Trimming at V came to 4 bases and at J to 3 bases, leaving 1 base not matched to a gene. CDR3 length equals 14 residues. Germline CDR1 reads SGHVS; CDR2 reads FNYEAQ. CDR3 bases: TGTGCCAGCAGCTCGGGACAGGGCTACAATGAGCAGTTCTTC. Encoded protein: CASSSGQGYNEQFF.

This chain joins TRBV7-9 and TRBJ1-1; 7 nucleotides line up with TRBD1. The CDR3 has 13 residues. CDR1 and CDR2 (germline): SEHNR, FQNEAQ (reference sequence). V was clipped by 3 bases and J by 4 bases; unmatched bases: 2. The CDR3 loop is CASSFRQGTEAFF. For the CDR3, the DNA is TGTGCCAGCAGCTTTAGACAGGGCACTGAAGCTTTCTTT.

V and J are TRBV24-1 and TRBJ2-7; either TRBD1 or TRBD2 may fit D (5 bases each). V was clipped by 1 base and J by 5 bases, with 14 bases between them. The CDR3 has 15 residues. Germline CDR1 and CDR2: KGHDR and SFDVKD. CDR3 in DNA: TGTGCCACCAGTGATTTTTCAGGGAGTATCCACGAGCAGTACTTC. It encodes CATSDFSGSIHEQYF.

CDR3 in amino acids: CASSPDGYGYTF. CDR3 bases: TGTGCCAGCAGCCCAGACGGCTATGGCTACACCTTC. The J gene is TRBJ1-2, the V gene TRBV27; D call uncertain. The CDR3 has 12 residues. From germline, CDR1 is MNHEY and CDR2 SMNVEV (reference sequence). V lost 6 bases, J lost 4 bases, and 9 bases lay in between.

The CDR3 DNA reads TGTGCCAGCAGTCTTGGACATGGGGAGACCCAGTACTTC. Translated, it gives CASSLGHGETQYF. The gene calls are TRBV27 and TRBJ2-5, with a possible D match to TRBD1 (5 bases). Germline V CDR1 and CDR2: MNHEY, SMNVEV (reference sequence). CDR3 length equals 13 residues. Trimming took 5 bases from V and 5 from J, leaving 12 bases between them.